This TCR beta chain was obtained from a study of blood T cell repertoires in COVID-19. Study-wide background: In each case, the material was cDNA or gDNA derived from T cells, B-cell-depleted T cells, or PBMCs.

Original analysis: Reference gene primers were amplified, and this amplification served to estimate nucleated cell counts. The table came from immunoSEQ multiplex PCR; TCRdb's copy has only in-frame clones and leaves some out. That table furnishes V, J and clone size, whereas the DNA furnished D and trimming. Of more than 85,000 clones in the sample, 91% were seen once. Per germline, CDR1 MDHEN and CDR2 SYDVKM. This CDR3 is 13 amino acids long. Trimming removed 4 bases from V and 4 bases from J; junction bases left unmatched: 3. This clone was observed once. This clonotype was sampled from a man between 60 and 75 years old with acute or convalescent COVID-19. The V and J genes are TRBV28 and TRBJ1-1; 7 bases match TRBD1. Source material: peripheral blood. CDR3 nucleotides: TGTGCCAGCAGTTACAGGGGCCCCACTGAAGCTTTCTTT. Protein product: CASSYRGPTEAFF.